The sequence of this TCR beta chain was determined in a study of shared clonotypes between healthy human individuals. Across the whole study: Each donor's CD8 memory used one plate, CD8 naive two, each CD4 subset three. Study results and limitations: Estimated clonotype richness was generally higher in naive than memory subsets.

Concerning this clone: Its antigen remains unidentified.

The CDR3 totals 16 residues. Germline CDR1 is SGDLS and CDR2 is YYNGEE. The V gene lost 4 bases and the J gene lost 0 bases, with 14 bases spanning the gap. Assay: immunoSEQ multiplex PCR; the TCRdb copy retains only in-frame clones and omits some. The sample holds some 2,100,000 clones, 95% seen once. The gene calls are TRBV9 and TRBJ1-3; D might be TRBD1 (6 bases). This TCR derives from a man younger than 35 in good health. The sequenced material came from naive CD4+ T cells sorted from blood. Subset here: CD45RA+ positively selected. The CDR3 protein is CASSPRTDSSGNTIYF. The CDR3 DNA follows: TGTGCCAGCAGCCCACGGACAGACTCCTCTGGAAACACCATATATTTT.